This T cell receptor beta chain was identified during a study of early T cells in non-severe SARS-CoV-2 infection. Study-wide findings and caveats: Private and CD4 specificities were missed by VDJdb matching, skewed to anti-spike CD8.

The CDR3 runs to 12 residues. V was shortened by 6 bases and J by 9 bases, with 18 bases between the two germline ends. In germline, CDR1 is SQVTM, CDR2 ANQGSEA. Researchers attached unique molecular identifiers to individual cDNA molecules. TCRdb re-called the 5' RACE reads with MiXCR, one entry per CDR3 protein. The sample yields roughly 100,000 distinct CDR3 sequences, about 12% seen once. Of note for this clonotype: The target antigen is unknown.

The chain carries TRBV29-1 and TRBJ2-7; unclear D gene. This TCR came from an adult who was a healthcare worker with PCR-confirmed SARS-CoV-2 infection or an uninfected control (not recorded which). The sample taken for sequencing was whole blood. The CDR3 nucleotides are TGCAGCGTCCATCACCCCTGGTCAGGGCAGTACTTC. It translates to CSVHHPWSGQYF.